This T cell receptor (beta chain) is from a study of post-analysis software for immune sequencing data. Study outcomes and limitations: Higher frequency in patients than in controls was seen for about five TRBV segments, with TRBV5-6, TRBV5-1 and TRBV20-1 among them.

Included in the TCR beta cDNA libraries were unique molecular identifiers. Each batch of roughly 1 to 11 million T cells produced hundreds of thousands of cDNA molecules. In TCRdb, the PCR reads were re-called with MiXCR into one record per CDR3 protein. The sample has hundreds of thousands of distinct CDR3 sequences, approximately 53% seen once. CDR3 size: 16 residues. Trimming cost V 3 bases and J 2 bases; bases outside gene matches: 8. Germline lookup yields CDR1 LNHNV and CDR2 YYDKDF (reference sequence). To note about this clonotype: What it recognizes is unknown.

The sequenced sample was blood. This clonotype was sampled from a girl under 18 with multiple sclerosis. The rearrangement links TRBV15 to TRBJ2-3, with 7 positions matching TRBD2. The CDR3: CATSSALARHTDTQYF. CDR3 nucleotides: TGTGCCACCAGCAGCGCACTAGCGAGGCACACAGATACGCAGTATTTT.